The 9 T cell receptor beta chains listed next were all sequenced from one sample in a study of CD8 T cells in ankylosing spondylitis. From the 5' RACE reads, TCRdb called clonotypes with MiXCR, one entry per CDR3 protein. The sample contains around 150,000 distinct CDR3 sequences, about 42% of which appear only once. Sequences were obtained from synovial fluid, either unsorted or a sorted T cell fraction (not recorded which). Receptor source: a male donor with ankylosing spondylitis.

V and J are TRBV18 and TRBJ2-1; D call uncertain. From germline, CDR1 is KGHSH and CDR2 LQKENI. CDR3 length: 16 amino acids. V was shortened by 2 bases and J by 4 bases, with 15 bases between the two germline ends. DNA of the CDR3: TGTGCCAGCTCACCAGGGAAAAGGCTTGGATACAATGAGCAGTTCTTC. It is translated as CASSPGKRLGYNEQFF.

The rearrangement uses TRBV4-1 and TRBJ2-3; the match to TRBD2 covers 9 bases. Germline lookup yields CDR1 MGHRA and CDR2 YSYEKL. The CDR3 is 16 amino acids. The V segment lost 1 base and the J segment 5 bases; nucleotides outside the gene matches: 7. The DNA of the CDR3 is TGCGCCAGCAGCCAAGCGGATCTAGCGGGAAGAGATACGCAGTATTTT. It yields the protein CASSQADLAGRDTQYF.

V usage is TRBV9 and J usage is TRBJ2-5, with TRBD1 matching over 8 bases. There are 13 residues in the CDR3. V lost 7 bases and J lost 3; bases outside the gene matches: 5. Per germline, CDR1 SGDLS and CDR2 YYNGEE. CDR3 sequence (DNA): TGTGCCAGCCCCGACAGGGGTGAAGAGACCCAGTACTTC. This gives the protein CASPDRGEETQYF.

V gene TRBV6-1 combines with J gene TRBJ1-5; no clear D gene. Germline CDR1 and CDR2: MNHNS and SASEGT. Trimming took off 6 bases at V and 2 bases at J, with 14 bases between the two ends. This CDR3 has 15 residues. The DNA of the CDR3 is TGTGCCAGCAGCCATTCCCCGGACGGCAATCAGCCCCAGCATTTT. Translated: CASSHSPDGNQPQHF.

This clonotype was seen once. This sequence joins TRBV10-3 and TRBJ2-7; a possible D gene is TRBD2 (5 bases). CDR3 length: 13 residues. Per germline, CDR1 ENHRY and CDR2 SYGVKD. The V end lost 5 bases, the J end lost 9 bases, and 17 bases lay between the germline ends. CDR3 amino acids: CAISTSRVSWQYF. CDR3 nucleotides: TGTGCCATCAGTACGTCGCGGGTTTCCTGGCAGTACTTC.

This rearrangement joins TRBV4-2 to TRBJ2-1; 15 bases are a match to TRBD2. The CDR3 is 19 residues long. CDR1 is LGHNA and CDR2 is YNFKEQ in the germline V gene. V was pared by 1 base and J by 14 bases, with 18 bases of the junction left unmatched. CDR3 region: CASSQGPGDLGLAGGPEFF. In nucleotides, the CDR3 is TGTGCCAGCAGCCAAGGTCCCGGGGACCTGGGACTAGCGGGGGGTCCCGAGTTCTTC.

The genes are TRBV21-1 and TRBJ2-2; TRBD2 is the table's D call and was not checked against the DNA. TRBV21-1 constitutes a pseudogene. The CDR3 length is 18 residues. The CDR3 protein is CASSHREGYPRVTGELFF. The CDR3 coding sequence is TGTGCCAGCAGCCACCGGGAGGGGTATCCCCGAGTCACCGGGGAGCTGTTTTTT.

In its sample, this clonotype was seen a few times. CDR3 sequence reads: CASSLRGSGTNYGYTF. Here the CDR3 DNA reads TGCGCCAGCAGCTTAAGGGGGAGCGGAACTAACTATGGCTACACCTTC. The chain combines TRBV5-1 with TRBJ1-2; TRBD1 is a possible D gene (6 bases). Germline CDR1 and CDR2: SGHRS and YFSETQ. The CDR3 is made up of 16 amino acids. V lost 2 bases and J 0 bases, leaving 14 bases between the germline ends.

The V call is TRBV18, the J call TRBJ2-1, with 10 nucleotides matching TRBD1. The V gene end was trimmed by 6 bases and the J gene end by 7 bases; junction bases not matched to a gene: 6. The CDR3 spans 14 residues. Germline CDR1 KGHSH, CDR2 LQKENI. This CDR3 reads CASSQWTGGNEQFF. CDR3 in DNA: TGTGCCAGCTCCCAATGGACAGGGGGAAATGAGCAGTTCTTC.